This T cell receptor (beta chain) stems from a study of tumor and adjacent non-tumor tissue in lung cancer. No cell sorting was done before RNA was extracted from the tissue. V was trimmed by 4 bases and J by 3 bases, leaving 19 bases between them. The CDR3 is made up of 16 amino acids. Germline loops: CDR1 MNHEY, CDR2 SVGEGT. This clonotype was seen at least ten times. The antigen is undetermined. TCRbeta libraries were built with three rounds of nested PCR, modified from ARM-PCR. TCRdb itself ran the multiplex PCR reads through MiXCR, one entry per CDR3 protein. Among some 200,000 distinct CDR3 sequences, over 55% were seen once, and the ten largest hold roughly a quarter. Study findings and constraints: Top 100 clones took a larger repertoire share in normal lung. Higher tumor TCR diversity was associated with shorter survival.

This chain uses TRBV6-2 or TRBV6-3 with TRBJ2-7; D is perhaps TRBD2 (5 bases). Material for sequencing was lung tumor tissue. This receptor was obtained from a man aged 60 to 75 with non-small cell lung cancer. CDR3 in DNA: TGTGCCAGCAGTTCCCCGGGCGGGCCCACTCTCTACGAGCAGTACTTC. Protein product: CASSSPGGPTLYEQYF.